The 9 T cell receptor beta chains listed next were all sequenced from one sample in a study of cytomegalovirus exposure and HLA in healthy donors. PCR used 60 Vbeta primers and 13 Jbeta primers. The protocol was immunoSEQ multiplex PCR, while the TCRdb copy is restricted to in-frame clones and leaves out a portion. The table shows about 200,000 clones, with around nine tenths occurring only once. Sequenced input: PBMCs. The receptors here all came from a woman in her twenties or thirties in good health and CMV-seronegative.

The chain recombines TRBV6-1 with TRBJ2-3, with TRBD2 identical over 8 bases. J was trimmed by 5 bases and V by 10 bases; bases with no gene match: 11. Germline V gives CDR1 MNHNS, CDR2 SASEGT. The CDR3 contains 14 residues. CDR3 region: CAIQREPRGDTQYF. The DNA of the CDR3 is TGTGCCATTCAGCGGGAGCCCCGGGGAGATACGCAGTATTTT.

The chain has TRBV29-1 and TRBJ2-5; 11 nucleotides line up with TRBD1. CDR1 SQVTM and CDR2 ANQGSEA come from the germline V gene. V trimming: 6 bases; J trimming: 3 bases; junction bases outside the gene matches: 0. The CDR3 covers 12 residues. CDR3 loop: CSVGQGEETQYF. The DNA of the CDR3 is TGCAGCGTGGGACAGGGGGAAGAGACCCAGTACTTC.

The gene calls are TRBV6-6 and TRBJ2-7; TRBD2 might be the D (6 bases). The V end lost 10 bases, the J end lost 0 bases, and 19 bases lay between the germline ends. There are 15 residues in the CDR3. The germline V gene has CDR1 MNHNY and CDR2 SVGAGI (reference sequence). CDR3 in DNA: TGTGCCACCCAAGGGAGGACAACGAGCTCCTACGAGCAGTACTTC. It yields the protein CATQGRTTSSYEQYF.

The rearrangement joins TRBV27 to TRBJ2-3; D perhaps matches TRBD1 (5 bases). CDR1 is MNHEY, CDR2 SMNVEV, per germline (reference sequence). The CDR3 length is 14 residues. Trimming removed 8 bases at V and 4 bases at J, with 16 bases between. CDR3 region: CASGWGSRSDTQYF. CDR3 coding DNA: TGTGCCAGCGGGTGGGGCTCTAGGTCAGATACGCAGTATTTT.

V is TRBV30 and J is TRBJ1-2, with D maybe TRBD1 (6 bases). V dropped 8 bases and J dropped 9 bases, with 16 bases sitting between them. Germline V gene lookup returns CDR1 GTSNPN and CDR2 SVGIG (reference sequence). CDR3 size: 11 residues. This CDR3 is CASGQRGSYTF. The CDR3 DNA sequence: TGTGCCAGCGGACAGCGGGGGAGCTACACCTTC.

The J gene is TRBJ1-2, the V gene TRBV10-3; D gene uncertain. Looked up from germline, CDR1 is ENHRY and CDR2 is SYGVKD. V was cut by 2 bases and J by 2 bases, with 6 bases left in between. The length of the CDR3 is 13 residues. The CDR3 DNA reads TGTGCCATCAGTGAGGCAGAAAACTATGGCTACACCTTC. Its protein is CAISEAENYGYTF.

DNA of the CDR3: TGCGCCAGCAGCTTTAATCCGGGACAGGGGGCCTCCGGCTACACCTTC. Its protein is CASSFNPGQGASGYTF. V is TRBV5-1 and J is TRBJ1-2; 12 bases map to TRBD1. J was trimmed by 8 bases and V by 2 bases; bases with no gene match: 10. Looked up from germline, CDR1 is SGHRS and CDR2 is YFSETQ. This CDR3 has 16 residues. The whole variable domain, remainder taken from reference TRBV5-1 and TRBJ1-2, is KAGVTQTPRYLIKTRGQQVTLSCSPISGHRSVSWYQQTPGQGLQFLFEYFSETQRNKGNFPGRFSGRQFSNSRSEMNVSTLELGDSALYLCASSFNPGQGASGYTFGSGTRLTVV.

The chain joins TRBV21-1 to TRBJ2-5; the table calls TRBD2, which could not be checked here. TRBV21-1 represents a pseudogene. The CDR3 length is 14 residues. The chain's CDR3 is CASRRDPGGETQYF. The CDR3 DNA reads TGTGCCAGCAGACGGGACCCTGGGGGGGAGACCCAGTACTTC.

V and J are TRBV7-9 and TRBJ1-4; 9 positions match TRBD1. Germline V gives CDR1 SEHNR, CDR2 FQNEAQ (reference sequence). With 4 bases clipped from V and 8 bases from J, the junction kept 11 bases outside the gene matches. The CDR3 totals 16 residues. In nucleotides, the CDR3 is TGTGCCAGCAGCTCAAGCCCGGGACAGGGACCAGAAAAACTGTTTTTT. This sequence encodes CASSSSPGQGPEKLFF.